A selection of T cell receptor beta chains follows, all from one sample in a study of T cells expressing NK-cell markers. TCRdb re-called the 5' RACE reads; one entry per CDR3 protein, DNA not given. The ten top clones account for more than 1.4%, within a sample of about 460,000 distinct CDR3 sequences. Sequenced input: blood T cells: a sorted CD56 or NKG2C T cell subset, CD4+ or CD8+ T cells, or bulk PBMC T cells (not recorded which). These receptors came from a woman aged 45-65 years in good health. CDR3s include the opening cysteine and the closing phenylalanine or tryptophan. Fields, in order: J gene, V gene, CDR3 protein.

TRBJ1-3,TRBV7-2,CASSLEVGTNTIYF
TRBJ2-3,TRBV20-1,CSASGRGVLDTQYF
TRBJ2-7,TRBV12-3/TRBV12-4,CASQASGRSYEQYF
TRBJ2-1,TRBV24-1,CATSDLKLEQFF
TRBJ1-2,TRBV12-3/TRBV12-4,CASSFGGQGLNGYTF
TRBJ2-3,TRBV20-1,CSASVGVLSRGTDTQYF
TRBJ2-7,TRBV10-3,CAISDWSNEQYF
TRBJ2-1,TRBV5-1,CASSLASFSYEQFF
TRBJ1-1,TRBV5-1,CASRSGTGALTNTEAFF
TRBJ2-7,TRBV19,CASSIDVEETRRNMEQYF
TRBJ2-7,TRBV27,CASKREGPYEQYF
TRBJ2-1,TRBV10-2,CASRGTGPYNEQFF
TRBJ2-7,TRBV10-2,CASGGRPYEQYF
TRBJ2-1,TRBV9,CASSPGVSSVSDEQFF
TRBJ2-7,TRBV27,CASSLSSRGFEQYF
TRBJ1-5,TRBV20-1,CSAGEFRGGGNQPQHF
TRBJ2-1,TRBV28,CASSFNKGREQFF
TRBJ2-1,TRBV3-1,CASSHRLAKDEQFF
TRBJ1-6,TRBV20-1,CSASKGGSSYNSPLHF
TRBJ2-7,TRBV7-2,CASRLTGYEQYF
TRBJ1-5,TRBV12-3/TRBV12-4,CASRRGTINQPQHF
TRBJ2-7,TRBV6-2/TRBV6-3,CASSSGPLTNEQYF
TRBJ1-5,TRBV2,CASSEGTVQPQHF
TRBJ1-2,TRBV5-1,CGGRYRELRGGYTF
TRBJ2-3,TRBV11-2,CASSWLAGGPVVPDTQYF